This T cell receptor beta chain comes out of a study of blood T cells in healthy people across ages. Study-wide results and caveats: Long-lived donors had more naive CD4+ cells and higher diversity than aged donors.

This CDR3 is 14 amino acids long. Between the trimmed V and J ends, which lost 5 bases and 1 base, there was a span of 11 bases. Per germline, CDR1 DFQATT and CDR2 SNEGSKA (reference sequence). Points on this clonotype: As yet, its antigen is unknown.

Primed by a sample-barcoded 5' primer and a J-beta primer mix, a second PCR proceeded for 7 to 11 cycles. Each CDR3 protein is one row after TCRdb ran MiXCR on the 5' RACE reads. The sample records 1.6 million or so distinct CDR3 sequences, roughly a third being singletons. The chain combines TRBV20-1 with TRBJ2-2; D possibly corresponds to TRBD2 (6 bases). This TCR was sampled from a woman in her twenties or thirties in good health. Sample: blood. The CDR3 DNA sequence: TGCAGTGCTCCCCGGCGGGAGAACACCGGGGAGCTGTTTTTT. It is translated as CSAPRRENTGELFF.